Shown below are 29 T cell receptor beta chains from a single sample sequenced in a study of blood T cell repertoires in COVID-19. Clones were read by immunoSEQ multiplex PCR, and TCRdb kept only the in-frame ones, dropping some. The sample holds roughly 120,000 clones; 90% are singletons and the top ten take roughly 5%. The sequenced sample consisted of peripheral blood. The receptors were gathered from a man aged 55 to 70 with COVID-19, enrolled during active disease.

This sequence joins TRBV5-1 and TRBJ1-1, with D maybe TRBD1 (5 bases). Deletions cut 3 bases from V and 1 base from J, with 7 bases between. The CDR3 has 13 amino acids. In germline, CDR1 is SGHRS, CDR2 YFSETQ. CDR3 amino acids: CASSYTGNTEAFF. The CDR3 DNA sequence: TGCGCCAGCAGCTATACAGGGAACACTGAAGCTTTCTTT.

The chain has TRBV5-8 and TRBJ1-5; TRBD1 agrees at 9 bases. Germline lookup yields CDR1 SGHTS and CDR2 YDEGEE. This CDR3 has 13 residues. Losses at the gene ends were 1 base for V and 7 bases for J; bases not matched to a gene: 0. The CDR3 nucleotides are TGTGCCAGCAGCTTGACAGGGGGCCAGCCCCAGCATTTT. Translating it yields CASSLTGGQPQHF.

The chain combines TRBV5-1 with TRBJ2-4; 8 nucleotides match TRBD1. Trimming cost V 2 bases and J 6 bases; bases outside gene matches: 4. Germline assignment: CDR1 SGHRS and CDR2 YFSETQ. The CDR3 sequence is 14 residues long. CDR3 bases: TGCGCCAGCAGCTTAGGACAGGGAACAAACATTCAGTACTTC. This codes for CASSLGQGTNIQYF.

This chain connects TRBV18 to TRBJ1-5, with 11 nucleotides matching TRBD1. The CDR3 length is 17 residues. Germline V gene sequence: CDR1 KGHSH, CDR2 LQKENI. The junction had 9 bases not matched to a gene; V was cut back by 3 bases and J by 5 bases. The CDR3 nucleotides are TGTGCCAGCTCACCCTTTAGGACAGGGGGCACCGATCAGCCCCAGCATTTT. Translated, it gives CASSPFRTGGTDQPQHF. The variable domain in full, completed from reference TRBV18 and TRBJ1-5, reads NAGVMQNPRHLVRRRGQEARLRCSPMKGHSHVYWYRQLPEEGLKFMVYLQKENIIDESGMPKERFSAEFPKEGPSILRIQQVVRGDSAAYFCASSPFRTGGTDQPQHFGDGTRLSIL.

The chain employs TRBV27 and TRBJ2-1; 13 bases are shared with TRBD2. Germline loops: CDR1 MNHEY, CDR2 SMNVEV (reference sequence). The CDR3 covers 17 residues. J was trimmed by 8 bases and V by 6 bases; bases with no gene match: 13. The CDR3 coding sequence is TGTGCCAGCAGCCCCCCAAGGACTAGCGGGAGAGGCGATGAGCAGTTCTTC. Protein sequence: CASSPPRTSGRGDEQFF.

The chain has TRBV19 and TRBJ1-6; TRBD1 matches at 7 bases. This CDR3 contains 14 residues. The germline CDR1 and CDR2 sequences are LNHDA and SQIVND (reference sequence). With 5 bases clipped from V and 4 bases from J, the junction kept 2 bases outside the gene matches. CDR3 bases: TGTGCCAGTAGTCCGGGACAGTATAATTCACCCCTCCACTTT. Amino acid sequence: CASSPGQYNSPLHF.

This chain uses TRBV6-2 or TRBV6-3 with TRBJ1-1; 7 bases agree with TRBD1. Germline V gives CDR1 MNHEY, CDR2 SVGEGT. There are 15 residues in the CDR3. After removal of 5 bases from V and 1 base from J, the junction contained 7 bases not matched to a gene. For the CDR3, the DNA is TGTGCCAGCAGTCGGGACAGCCGGGGGAACACTGAAGCTTTCTTT. It specifies CASSRDSRGNTEAFF.

The chain has TRBV19 and TRBJ1-4; the D gene is possibly TRBD1 (5 bases). This CDR3 spans 16 amino acids. The germline V and J ends were trimmed by 6 bases and 7 bases, with 21 bases remaining between them. Germline values: CDR1 LNHDA, CDR2 SQIVND (reference sequence). CDR3 sequence (DNA): TGTGCCAGTAGCCTCTTTTTTGCGGGGCGGGGTGAAAAACTGTTTTTT. Translated: CASSLFFAGRGEKLFF. Full variable domain (rest looked up from reference TRBV19 and TRBJ1-4): DGGITQSPKYLFRKEGQNVTLSCEQNLNHDAMYWYRQDPGQGLRLIYYSQIVNDFQKGDIAEGYSVSREKKESFPLTVTSAQKNPTAFYLCASSLFFAGRGEKLFFGSGTQLSVL.

This clone was observed a few times. The chain has TRBV9 and TRBJ2-2; 14 bases line up with TRBD2. This CDR3 is built from 17 residues. J lost 1 base, V lost 3 bases, and 2 bases had no gene match. Germline CDR1 is SGDLS and CDR2 is YYNGEE. The CDR3 nucleotides read TGTGCCAGCAGCGACGGACTAGCGGGAGGGAACACCGGGGAGCTGTTTTTT. Its translation is CASSDGLAGGNTGELFF.

The chain is built from TRBV19 and TRBJ2-1, with 16 bases aligning to TRBD2. Germline V lookup: CDR1 LNHDA, CDR2 SQIVND (reference sequence). V lost 5 bases and J lost 4; bases outside the gene matches: 5. The CDR3 extends over 17 amino acids. CDR3 in DNA: TGTGCCAGTAGTTGGGGGACTAGCGGGAGGGTTTACAATGAGCAGTTCTTC. It translates to CASSWGTSGRVYNEQFF.

J is TRBJ1-6 and V is TRBV7-9, with a tentative D call TRBD1 (6 bases). The CDR3 runs to 14 residues. V lost 3 bases to trimming and J lost 7 bases, with 10 bases between them. CDR1 is SEHNR, CDR2 FQNEAQ, per germline (reference sequence). The CDR3: CASSFGTPNSPLHF. For the CDR3, the DNA is TGTGCCAGCAGCTTTGGGACACCGAATTCACCCCTCCACTTT.

V is TRBV28 and J is TRBJ1-5, with D perhaps matching TRBD1 (5 bases). Per germline, CDR1 MDHEN and CDR2 SYDVKM. Between the trimmed V and J ends, which lost 7 bases and 4 bases, there was a span of 14 bases. The CDR3 runs 14 residues. Written as DNA, the CDR3 is TGTGCCAGCACCGCCGGGGGGGGGAATCAGCCCCAGCATTTT. Its protein product is CASTAGGGNQPQHF.

This rearrangement joins TRBV28 to TRBJ2-1; a weak D match, TRBD2 (6 bases). Trimming shortened V by 6 bases and J by 6 bases, and 15 bases separated the two germline ends. The CDR3 runs to 14 residues. Germline V gene lookup returns CDR1 MDHEN and CDR2 SYDVKM. The CDR3 is CASSSPGTPNEQFF. CDR3 in DNA: TGTGCCAGCAGCTCTCCAGGGACTCCCAATGAGCAGTTCTTC. The variable domain in full, with the rest retrieved from reference TRBV28 and TRBJ2-1, is DVKVTQSSRYLVKRTGEKVFLECVQDMDHENMFWYRQDPGLGLRLIYFSYDVKMKEKGDIPEGYSVSREKKERFSLILESASTNQTSMYLCASSSPGTPNEQFFGPGTRLTVL.

The chain has TRBV3-1 (or the pseudogene TRBV3-2) and TRBJ2-1, with D maybe TRBD2 (6 bases). In germline, CDR1 is LGHDT, CDR2 YNNKEL (reference sequence). V was shortened by 2 bases and J by 7 bases, with 15 bases between the two germline ends. This CDR3 region has 15 residues. CDR3 DNA: TGTGCCAGCAGCCAAAAGGGACTGAGTAAGAATGAGCAGTTCTTC. Its protein is CASSQKGLSKNEQFF.

The rearrangement joins TRBV5-4 to TRBJ1-1, with 8 bases aligning to TRBD1. J lost 2 bases, V lost 2 bases, and 5 bases had no gene match. The length of the CDR3 is 15 residues. Germline CDR1 reads SGHNT; CDR2 reads YYREEE (reference sequence). The CDR3 region has the DNA TGTGCCAGCAGCTTAAACAGGGGGGATAACACTGAAGCTTTCTTT. It translates to CASSLNRGDNTEAFF.

This sequence joins TRBV7-2 and TRBJ2-1, with TRBD2 identical over 9 bases. Germline V gives CDR1 SGHTA, CDR2 FQGNSA. The CDR3 consists of 16 residues. V shed 5 bases and J 7 bases; nucleotides not matched to a gene: 12. CDR3 sequence: CASSPWRGAGGNEQFF. The CDR3 coding sequence is TGTGCCAGCAGCCCCTGGAGAGGAGCGGGAGGAAATGAGCAGTTCTTC.

J is TRBJ1-1 and V is TRBV19; D is unresolved. This CDR3 is built from 14 residues. Germline V gene sequence: CDR1 LNHDA, CDR2 SQIVND (reference sequence). V was clipped by 3 bases and J by 4 bases, with 12 bases between them. The CDR3 nucleotides read TGTGCCAGTAGTATCAGCGCCGATGCCACTGAAGCTTTCTTT. Its translation: CASSISADATEAFF.

The chain joins TRBV5-6 to TRBJ2-1; unclear D gene. The CDR3 consists of 14 residues. Trimming stripped 4 bases from V and 6 bases from J, with 14 bases between. Germline V gene data show CDR1 as SGHDT and CDR2 as YYEEEE. The CDR3 here is CASSASTSGNEQFF. In DNA form, the CDR3 reads TGTGCCAGCAGCGCCTCGACATCCGGCAATGAGCAGTTCTTC.

The gene calls are TRBV2 and TRBJ1-1; no clear D. V was pared by 2 bases and J by 1 base, with 5 bases between. The CDR3 loop spans 13 amino acids. CDR1 is SNHLY, CDR2 FYNNEI, per germline. The chain's CDR3 is CASSERENTEAFF. The CDR3, as DNA: TGTGCCAGCAGTGAAAGAGAGAACACTGAAGCTTTCTTT.

This chain connects TRBV6-5 to TRBJ1-1; 9 bases match TRBD1. V lost 0 bases and J lost 4; bases outside the gene matches: 0. In germline, CDR1 is MNHEY, CDR2 SVGAGI. This CDR3 has 14 residues. This CDR3 is CASSYSGQGTEAFF. CDR3 coding DNA: TGTGCCAGCAGTTACTCGGGACAGGGCACTGAAGCTTTCTTT.

V gene TRBV7-9 combines with J gene TRBJ1-3, with 7 bases aligning to TRBD1. V trimming: 2 bases; J trimming: 0 bases; junction bases outside the gene matches: 7. CDR1 SEHNR and CDR2 FQNEAQ come from the germline V gene (reference sequence). The CDR3 length is 17 residues. CDR3 in amino acids: CASSLIRDRFSGNTIYF. CDR3 DNA: TGTGCCAGCAGCTTAATCCGGGACAGATTCTCTGGAAACACCATATATTTT.

This clone was recorded once. CDR3 nucleotides: TGTGCCACCAGCCGCGTACTAGGAGAGACCCAGTACTTC. Translated, it gives CATSRVLGETQYF. This chain connects TRBV15 to TRBJ2-5; possible D gene TRBD2, 5 bases. V lost 5 bases, J lost 4 bases, and 11 bases lay in between. The CDR3 totals 13 residues. Germline CDR1 is LNHNV and CDR2 is YYDKDF (reference sequence).

This chain joins TRBV28 and TRBJ1-1, with D tentatively TRBD1 (5 bases). V dropped 7 bases and J dropped 0 bases, with 9 bases sitting between them. This CDR3 has 13 amino acids. The germline V gene encodes CDR1 MDHEN and CDR2 SYDVKM. In DNA, the CDR3 is TGTGCCAGCATAGACAGTTTGAACACTGAAGCTTTCTTT. Residues: CASIDSLNTEAFF.

This rearrangement joins TRBV6-2 or TRBV6-3 to TRBJ1-5; 7 bases line up with TRBD1. The germline V gene has CDR1 MNHEY and CDR2 SVGEGT. The CDR3 contains 14 residues. J lost 5 bases, V lost 5 bases, and 6 bases had no gene match. CDR3 nucleotides: TGTGCCAGCAGTCCAGACAGGGCCTATCAGCCCCAGCATTTT. It yields the protein CASSPDRAYQPQHF.

The V and J genes are TRBV11-2 and TRBJ1-4; D is perhaps TRBD1 (6 bases). CDR1 and CDR2 (germline): SGHAT, FQNNGV. This CDR3 spans 13 amino acids. V was clipped by 6 bases and J by 5 bases, with 10 bases between them. In DNA form, the CDR3 reads TGTGCCAGCAGACATACAGGGAATGAAAAACTGTTTTTT. This codes for CASRHTGNEKLFF. Full variable domain (outside the CDR3, taken from reference TRBV11-2 and TRBJ1-4): EAGVAQSPRYKIIEKRQSVAFWCNPISGHATLYWYQQILGQGPKLLIQFQNNGVVDDSQLPKDRFSAERLKGVDSTLKIQPAKLEDSAVYLCASRHTGNEKLFFGSGTQLSVL.

The rearrangement links TRBV19 to TRBJ1-2; 10 bases align to TRBD1. Germline V gene sequence: CDR1 LNHDA, CDR2 SQIVND (reference sequence). The V gene end was trimmed by 8 bases and the J gene end by 2 bases; junction bases not matched to a gene: 5. The CDR3 is made up of 14 amino acids. The CDR3 loop is CASFKTGGNYGYTF. DNA for the CDR3: TGTGCCAGTTTTAAGACAGGGGGCAACTATGGCTACACCTTC.

This chain links TRBV7-9 with TRBJ2-3; 9 nucleotides match TRBD2. The V gene's germline CDR1 is SEHNR and CDR2 FQNEAQ (reference sequence). J lost 4 bases, V lost 1 base, and 9 bases had no gene match. CDR3 size: 17 residues. CDR3 protein: CASSLEVASGKPDTQYF. The CDR3 DNA reads as TGTGCCAGCAGCTTAGAGGTCGCTAGCGGGAAGCCAGATACGCAGTATTTT.

The rearrangement joins TRBV2 to TRBJ2-5; the D is unclear. The CDR3 is 14 amino acids. Germline CDR1 and CDR2: SNHLY and FYNNEI. Trimming stripped 2 bases from V and 1 base from J, with 8 bases between. CDR3: CASSEYSSQETQYF. In DNA, the CDR3 is TGTGCCAGCAGTGAATATAGCAGCCAAGAGACCCAGTACTTC.

This clone was seen a handful of times. This rearrangement joins TRBV7-8 to TRBJ2-1; TRBD2 is a possible D gene (5 bases). The CDR3 sequence is 19 residues long. Trimming cost V 3 bases and J 2 bases, with 23 bases left between them. Germline V gives CDR1 SGHVS, CDR2 FQNEAQ. CDR3 DNA sequence: TGTGCCAGCAGCTTGATTCCCCCCGGCCAGCGGATAGCCTACAATGAGCAGTTCTTC. This codes for CASSLIPPGQRIAYNEQFF.